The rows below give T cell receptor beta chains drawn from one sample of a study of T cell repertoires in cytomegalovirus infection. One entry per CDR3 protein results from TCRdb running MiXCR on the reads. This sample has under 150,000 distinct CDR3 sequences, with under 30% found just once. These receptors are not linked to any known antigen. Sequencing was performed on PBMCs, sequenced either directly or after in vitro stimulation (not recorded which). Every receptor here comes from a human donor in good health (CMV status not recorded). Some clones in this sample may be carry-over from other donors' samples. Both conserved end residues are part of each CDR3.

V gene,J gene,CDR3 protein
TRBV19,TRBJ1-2,CASSPDSLYGYTF
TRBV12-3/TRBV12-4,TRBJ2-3,CASSFVRTSGSDTQYF
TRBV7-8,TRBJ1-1,CASSLASRGVEAFF
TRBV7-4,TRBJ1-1,CASSKVRGPTEAFF
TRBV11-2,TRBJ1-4,CASSQSLRRGEKLFF
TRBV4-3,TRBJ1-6,CASSHAPGAGGSPLHF
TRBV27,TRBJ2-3,CASSLRGSTSGRTTQYF
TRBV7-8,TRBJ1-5,CASSLVSGNSNQPQHF
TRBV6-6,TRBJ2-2,CASLGAGETGELFF
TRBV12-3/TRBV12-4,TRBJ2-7,CASSLRGMDEQYF
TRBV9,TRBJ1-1,CASSGQSMNTEAFF
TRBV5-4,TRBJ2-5,CASSPGPTNQETQYF
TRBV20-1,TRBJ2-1,CSARGEVGTSYNEQFF
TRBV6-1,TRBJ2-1,CASRPAGGISYNEQFF
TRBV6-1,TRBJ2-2,CASQTSGSLTGELFF
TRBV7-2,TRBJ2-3,CASSSTGQLKDTQYF
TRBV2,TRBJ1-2,CASRPPDRRNNYGYTF
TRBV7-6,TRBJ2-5,CASSLVSASVQETQYF
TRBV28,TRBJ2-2,CASSQGTSGTTGELFF
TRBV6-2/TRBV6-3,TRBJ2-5,CASSYGVAGGEETQYF
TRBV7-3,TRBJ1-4,CASRGQGDEKLFF
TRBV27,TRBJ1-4,CASARPGGEKLFF
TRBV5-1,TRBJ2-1,CASSTLAGGVDEQFF
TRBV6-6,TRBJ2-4,CASRPSLAKNIQYF
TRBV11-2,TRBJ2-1,CASSGQVGEQFF
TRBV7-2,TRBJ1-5,CASSIRGGENQPQHF
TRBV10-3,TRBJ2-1,CAISGQGASYNEQFF
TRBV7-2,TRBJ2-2,CASSPRLVSGRDTGELFF
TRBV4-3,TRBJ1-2,CASSRTDRGHGYTF
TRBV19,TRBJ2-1,CASSTFGIDNEQFF
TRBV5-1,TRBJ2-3,CASSPWGQGGDTQYF
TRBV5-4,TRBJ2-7,CASSLLPISSYEQYF
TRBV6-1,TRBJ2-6,CASSESNSGANVLTF
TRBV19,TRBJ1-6,CASNRLGSPLHF
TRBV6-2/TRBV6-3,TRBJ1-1,CASSYLGQDREAFF
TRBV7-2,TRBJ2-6,CASSSRTASSFSGANVLTF
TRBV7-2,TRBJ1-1,CASSERTALEAFF
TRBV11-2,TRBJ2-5,CASTLGDIQETQYF
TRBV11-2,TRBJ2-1,CASSLETASSYNEQFF